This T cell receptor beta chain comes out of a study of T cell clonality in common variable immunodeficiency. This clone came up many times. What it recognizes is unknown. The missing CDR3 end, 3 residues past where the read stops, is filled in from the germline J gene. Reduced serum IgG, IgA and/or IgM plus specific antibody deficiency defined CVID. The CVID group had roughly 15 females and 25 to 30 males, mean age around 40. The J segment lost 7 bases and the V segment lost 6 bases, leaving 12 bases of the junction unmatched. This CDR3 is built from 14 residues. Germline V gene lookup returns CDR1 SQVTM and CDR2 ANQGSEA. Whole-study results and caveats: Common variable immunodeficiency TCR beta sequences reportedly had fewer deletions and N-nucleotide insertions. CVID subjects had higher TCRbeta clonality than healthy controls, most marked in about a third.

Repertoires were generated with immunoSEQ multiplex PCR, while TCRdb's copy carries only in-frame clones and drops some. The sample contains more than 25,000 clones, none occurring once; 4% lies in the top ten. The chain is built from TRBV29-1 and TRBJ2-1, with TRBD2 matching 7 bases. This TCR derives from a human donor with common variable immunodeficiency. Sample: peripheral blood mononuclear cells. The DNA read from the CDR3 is TGCAGCGTCCCCCCGGGACTACTCAATAATGAG. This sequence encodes CSVPPGLLNNE. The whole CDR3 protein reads CSVPPGLLNNEQFF.